One TCR beta chain is described in this entry. This clonotype was recorded many times. No cognate antigen has been identified for it. Within one base of it there is no much larger clone, and no base qualities were kept. The CDR3 starts with the cysteine, ends with the phenylalanine, and has 15 residues. Only the CDR3 part of the read is kept: 45 bases, read in frame from the first base. The junction carries 18 bases between V and J, which are trimmed by 5 bases and 7 bases respectively. In the germline V gene (reference sequence), CDR1 corresponds to LNHNV and CDR2 to YYDKDF. A patient counted as having stable Graves' hyperthyroidism if no progression to ophthalmopathy occurred over 18 months of follow-up. The hyperthyroidism patients were between 18 and 65 years old and newly diagnosed, with a disease duration of less than 2 months. The study excluded patients with uncontrolled infections, other autoimmune diseases, pregnancy or lactation. Diagnoses relied on clinical symptoms, serum thyroxine and TRAb, thyroid ultrasound and orbital computed tomography. PBMCs were separated from roughly 10 ml of fresh peripheral blood using Ficoll-Paque density gradient centrifugation. Trizol reagent was used to extract total RNA, and RNA quality was then checked on an Agilent 2100 Bioanalyzer.

The sample comes from a study of T cells in Graves' hyperthyroidism and ophthalmopathy (dated by TCRdb to between 2018 and 2021). General notes on the study: Peripheral blood was collected at initial diagnosis, before any treatment. TCR V-J signatures able to tell the groups apart were searched for in a discovery cohort of 95 or so patients, of whom under 45 had Graves' ophthalmopathy and 57 had stable Graves' hyperthyroidism. After sampling, hyperthyroidism patients received methimazole starting at 30 mg daily, and ophthalmopathy patients received high-dose intravenous methylprednisolone. Prospective prediction of ophthalmopathy was tested in an independent validation cohort of 18 to 20 hyperthyroidism patients and around 16 patients who later progressed to ophthalmopathy. The approximately 90 discovery patients were divided at random into training and test sets in a 7:3 ratio. The study also compared thyroid tissue and blood T-cell repertoires from several Graves' hyperthyroidism patients. According to the paper, TCR Vbeta CDR3 sequencing was carried out on more than 120 peripheral blood samples, which came from approximately 41 ophthalmopathy, 70 to 80 hyperthyroidism and about 17 progressor patients. Here is what the overall study found, with its caveats: Most expanded thyroid clonotypes (frequency above 0.001) were also detected in blood, a finding suggesting that blood repertoires may reflect thyroid immune responses. A model built on a 13 V-J signature distinguished ophthalmopathy from stable hyperthyroidism, reaching about 88% sensitivity and around 82% specificity in cross-validation and 80%/75% in testing. Sample size was not statistically predetermined, and blinding of investigators to group allocation was not performed. In validation, the model predicted progression to ophthalmopathy a median of roughly six months before onset, with over 55% sensitivity and 72.22% specificity.

The TCR beta CDR3 regions were amplified from RNA transcripts. A first-round RT-PCR of the TCR CDR3 used the HTBI primer set with the Qiagen OneStep RT-PCR kit. Libraries were constructed in a second round of multiplex PCR, after which size selection and purification were performed. The libraries were sequenced on an Illumina HiSeq2000 using paired-end 100 bp reads. The paper's processing steps were these. SOAPnuke was used to process the raw data, removing reads that contained adapters or uncalled bases, had a mean Phred below 15, or lacked an exact match to the constant primer or identifier. High-quality paired reads were merged using COPE v1.2.5, and each unique nucleotide sequence was defined as a clonotype. MiTCR v1.1 was used to align the clonotypes against IMGT TRBV, TRBD and TRBJ reference segments. The analysis was restricted to V-J combinations with a frequency above 0.0001, which together covered roughly 99% of the repertoires. A TCS score was defined as the ratio between F50 (clonal expansion) and ExV (chaos), using BLOSUM62-based TCRdist between CDR3 peptides within each V-J. Welch's t-statistics and random forest reduced 500 to 650 V-J features to roughly 13, which were used in a naive Bayes classifier (R e1071). TCRdb itself trimmed the public reads at Q25 with fastp, ran MiXCR and retained productive beta chains. For every CDR3 protein sequence, its rows merge into one entry that carries the most common genes and DNA. The V and J calls were determined by TCRdb, not by the authors. This sample is represented by 400,000 to 550,000 distinct CDR3 sequences; over 13% of them were singletons. The top ten constitute less than 20% of the sample.

This TCR was recovered from a young woman with Graves' hyperthyroidism. Recombination connected TRBV15 to TRBJ2-1; a tentative D match to TRBD1 spans 9 bases. The sample taken for sequencing was blood. The CDR3 corresponds to CATSRGGQGKNEQFF. The nucleotide sequence is TGTGCCACCAGCCGGGGGGGACAGGGAAAGAATGAGCAGTTCTTC. The CDR3 plus the reference TRBV15 and TRBJ2-1 genes for the other parts give the full variable domain: DAMVIQNPRYQVTQFGKPVTLSCSQTLNHNVMYWYQQKSSQAPKLLFHYYDKDFNNEADTPDNFQSRRPNTSFCFLDIRSPGLGDTAMYLCATSRGGQGKNEQFFGPGTRLTVL.